A selection of T cell receptor beta chains follows, all from one sample in a study of Graves' ophthalmopathy and Graves' hyperthyroidism. A single record per CDR3 protein comes from TCRdb applying MiXCR to the multiplex PCR reads. The table includes over a million distinct CDR3 sequences, about two fifths detected once. Input material: peripheral blood or thyroid tissue (not recorded which). All receptors come from an adult man with Graves' hyperthyroidism. Each CDR3 is given with its conserved first and last residue. A D gene is named only where the DNA matches it firmly. Where a row states a size, it is once, few, many or the class of an expanded clone; other rows omit it.

TRBV12-3/TRBV12-4	TRBJ1-2	.	.	TGTGCCAGCAGTTTACAGGGTCGGCTTGACTATGGCTACACCTTC	CASSLQGRLDYGYTF
TRBV10-3	TRBJ1-2	few	TRBD1	TGTGCCATCAGTGAGGACAGGGACTTGAGTGATGGCTACACCTTC	CAISEDRDLSDGYTF
TRBV29-1	TRBJ1-1	.	TRBD1	TGCAGCCCTAGGGGGACAGACACTGAAGCTTTCTTT	CSPRGTDTEAFF
TRBV2	TRBJ1-3	many	.	TGTGCCAGCAGTGAAGCTGGCACCATATATTTT	CASSEAGTIYF
TRBV29-1	TRBJ1-2	.	TRBD1	TGCAGCGTTGAACCGACAGGGTTCTATGGCTACACCTTC	CSVEPTGFYGYTF
TRBV7-2	TRBJ2-7	few	.	TGTGCCAGCTCTACGTATCTTTCTTCCTACGAGCAGTACTTC	CASSTYLSSYEQYF
TRBV10-3	TRBJ1-1	many	.	TGTGCCACTTCAGTTACAGGACGCGCTGGGAACACTGAAGCTTTCTTT	CATSVTGRAGNTEAFF
TRBV20-1	TRBJ2-7	many	.	TGCAGTGCTAGAGATGGTGTTGGGGGACGAAACTACGAGCAGTACTTC	CSARDGVGGRNYEQYF
TRBV10-3	TRBJ2-7	.	TRBD2	TGTGCCACCGCGAGACTAGCGGGCTACGAGCAGTACTTC	CATARLAGYEQYF
TRBV10-3	TRBJ2-1	.	.	TGTGCCATCAGTGAACCCGACGGGTACAATGAGCAGTTCTTC	CAISEPDGYNEQFF
TRBV28	TRBJ2-7	.	.	TGTGCCAGCAGTTTCGACCCGGGCGCCTACGAGCAGTACTTC	CASSFDPGAYEQYF
TRBV6-6	TRBJ1-2	many	.	TGTGCCAGCAGTTTTACGAGCAGCTATGGCTACACCTTC	CASSFTSSYGYTF
TRBV12-3/TRBV12-4	TRBJ1-1	.	.	TGTGCCAGCAGACCCCTACGGGTCGACACTGAAGCTTTCTTT	CASRPLRVDTEAFF
TRBV20-1	TRBJ1-5	.	.	TGCAGTGCTAGAGGGGTAAACGTTTATCAGCCCCAGCATTTT	CSARGVNVYQPQHF
TRBV5-1	TRBJ1-2	many	TRBD1	TGCGCCAGCAGCGCGGACAGGGGAGACGGCTACACCTTC	CASSADRGDGYTF
TRBV29-1	TRBJ2-7	many	TRBD2	TGCAGCGCCAATAGCGGGAGGTTCGGCGAGCAGTACTTC	CSANSGRFGEQYF
TRBV10-3	TRBJ2-6	.	.	TGTGCCATCGCGACGGCGAGCTCTGGGGCCAACGTCCTGACTTTC	CAIATASSGANVLTF
TRBV10-3	TRBJ2-2	.	.	TGTGCCAGCAGTTACACCGGAAGGAGTACCGGGGAGCTGTTTTTT	CASSYTGRSTGELFF
TRBV7-6	TRBJ2-5	many	.	TGTGCCAGCAGCGGTCGCGGTAATACCCCCCAAGAGACCCAGTACTTC	CASSGRGNTPQETQYF
TRBV7-2	TRBJ1-5	.	TRBD1	TGTGCCAGCAGCTCGAGGGACAGGGACATTTATAGCAATCAGCCCCAGCATTTT	CASSSRDRDIYSNQPQHF
TRBV11-2	TRBJ2-6	many	.	TGTGCCAGCAGCTCACCCCGTCGGGACTCAAGCTCTGGGGCCAACGTCCTGACTTTC	CASSSPRRDSSSGANVLTF
TRBV2	TRBJ1-2	many	.	TGTGCCAGCACCCAAGGCAGGGACCCTTCTTATGGCTACACCTTC	CASTQGRDPSYGYTF
TRBV2	TRBJ2-7	many	TRBD1	TGTGCCAGCCAACGGGACAGCTCCTACGAGCAGTACTTC	CASQRDSSYEQYF
TRBV4-1	TRBJ2-7	few	TRBD2	TGCGCCAGCAGCCGCGGACTAGCGCCCGCCGACGAGCAGTACTTC	CASSRGLAPADEQYF
TRBV12-3/TRBV12-4	TRBJ1-3	once	TRBD1	TGTGCCAGCAGTTACGACAGGGGGCGTCAAAACACCATATATTTT	CASSYDRGRQNTIYF
TRBV7-9	TRBJ1-1	.	.	TGTGCCAGCAGCTCGTTATTACAGGGTGATGAAGCTTTCTTT	CASSSLLQGDEAFF
TRBV20-1	TRBJ1-4	.	TRBD1	TGCAGTGCTAGAGACAGGGGGCCTGAAAAACTGTTTTTT	CSARDRGPEKLFF
TRBV7-9	TRBJ1-2	many	.	TGTGCCAGCACCCATGTGGGGAACTATGGCTACACCTTC	CASTHVGNYGYTF
TRBV9	TRBJ2-5	.	.	TGTGCCGGCAGCGTTAGCGGTTCCCAAGAGACCCAGTACTTC	CAGSVSGSQETQYF
TRBV7-9	TRBJ2-2	many	.	TGTGCCAGCAACACACTACGGATTTCCGGGGAGCTGTTTTTT	CASNTLRISGELFF
TRBV10-3	TRBJ1-4	.	.	TGTGCCATCAGTGATAATAGGGACATTAATGAAAAACTGTTTTTT	CAISDNRDINEKLFF
TRBV10-3	TRBJ2-5	many	.	TGTGCCATCAGTGAGTCGAGCCAAGAGACCCAGTACTTC	CAISESSQETQYF
TRBV14	TRBJ1-2	.	.	TGTGCCAGCAGACATCGACGACAGGTCCGAGATGGCTACACCTTC	CASRHRRQVRDGYTF
TRBV7-9	TRBJ1-1	.	.	TGCGCCAGCAGCCAAGTACGGCAGAACACTGAAGCTTTCTTT	CASSQVRQNTEAFF
TRBV7-8	TRBJ1-5	many	TRBD1	TGTGCCAGCAGCCCCTGGACAGGGGACAATCAGCCCCAGCATTTT	CASSPWTGDNQPQHF
TRBV29-1	TRBJ2-7	.	.	TGCAGCGTTGAAAACTGGTTCGGCGGCACCTACGAGCAGTACTTC	CSVENWFGGTYEQYF
TRBV7-2	TRBJ2-7	.	.	TGTGCCAGCCGGAACCAGGGCTCCGAGCAGTACTTC	CASRNQGSEQYF
TRBV4-1	TRBJ2-7	.	.	TGCGCCAGCAGCCTCGTGGTTGCTTTGACCTACGAGCAGTACTTC	CASSLVVALTYEQYF
TRBV7-9	TRBJ1-1	.	.	TGTGCCAGCAGCTTATGGTCAAGCCAAGGAGCTTTCTTT	CASSLWSSQGAFF
TRBV20-1	TRBJ1-5	.	.	TGCAGTGCTAGTCGGGACATACCTCAGCCCCAGCATTTT	CSASRDIPQPQHF
TRBV5-6	TRBJ2-2	.	.	TGTGCCAGCAGCTTCGACAGCACCGCGAACACCGGGGAGCTGTTTTTT	CASSFDSTANTGELFF
TRBV20-1	TRBJ1-2	.	.	TGCAGTGCTAGAACGACTACCGAGACTGTCTATGGCTACACCTTC	CSARTTTETVYGYTF
TRBV5-1	TRBJ1-1	.	.	TGCGCCAGCAGCTTCCAGAGCGTGAACACTGAAGCTTTCTTT	CASSFQSVNTEAFF
TRBV20-1	TRBJ1-4	few	.	TGCAGTGCTAGAGCACCGAGGGGGACTAATGAAAAACTGTTTTTT	CSARAPRGTNEKLFF
TRBV6-4	TRBJ2-7	few	.	TGTGCCAGCAGTGACGGCTTAGGTTACGAGCAGTACTTC	CASSDGLGYEQYF
TRBV5-4	TRBJ1-2	few	TRBD1	TGTGCCAGCAGCCAAGACAGGGTCGGTGGCTACACCTTC	CASSQDRVGGYTF
TRBV7-6	TRBJ2-3	few	.	TGTGCCAGCAATACCTATGGTGAGGAAGATACGCAGTATTTT	CASNTYGEEDTQYF
TRBV7-9	TRBJ1-6	.	.	TGTGCCAGCAGCTTCGGGCAGATAGAGAATTCACCCCTCCACTTT	CASSFGQIENSPLHF